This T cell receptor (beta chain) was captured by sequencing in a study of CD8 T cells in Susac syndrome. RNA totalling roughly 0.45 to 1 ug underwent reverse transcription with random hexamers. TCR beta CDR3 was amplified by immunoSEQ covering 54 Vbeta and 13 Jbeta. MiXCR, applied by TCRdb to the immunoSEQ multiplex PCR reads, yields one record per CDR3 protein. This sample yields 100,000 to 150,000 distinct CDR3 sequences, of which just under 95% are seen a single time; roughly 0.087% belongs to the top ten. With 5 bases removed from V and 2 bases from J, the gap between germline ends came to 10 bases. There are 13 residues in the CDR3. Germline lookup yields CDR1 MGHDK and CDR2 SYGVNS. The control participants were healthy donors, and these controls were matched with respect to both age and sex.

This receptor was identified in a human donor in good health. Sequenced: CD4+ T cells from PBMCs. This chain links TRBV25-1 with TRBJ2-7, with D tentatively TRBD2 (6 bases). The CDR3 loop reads CASSRAGTYEQYF. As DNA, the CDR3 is TGTGCCAGCAGTCGGGCGGGGACCTACGAGCAGTACTTC.